A single sample gave rise to the 30 T cell receptor beta chains below, sequenced in a study of T cell responses to AZD1222 COVID-19 vaccine. Libraries were prepared by immunoSEQ multiplex PCR; TCRdb keeps only in-frame clonotypes and omits some of them. The sample consists of under 120,000 clones, 70% to 90% of them appearing once. The sequences come from peripheral blood, collected 28 days after the second AZD1222 dose. The receptors stem from an adult who received the AZD1222 COVID-19 vaccine.

The chain employs TRBV6-4 and TRBJ1-6; no clear D gene. V was pared by 2 bases and J by 7 bases, with 3 bases between. The CDR3 consists of 12 residues. Germline values: CDR1 MRHNA, CDR2 SNTAGT. The CDR3 sequence is CASSDGNSPLHF. The CDR3 DNA is TGTGCCAGCAGTGACGGGAATTCACCCCTCCACTTT.

Points on this clone: Relative to the germline gene, one junction end is altered; a read error may explain this. The DNA for the CDR3 is TGTGCCAGCTCACCAGTGAGAGGTCAAGGGACCCAGTACTTC. This codes for CASSPVRGQGTQYF. The J gene is TRBJ2-5, the V gene TRBV18; D ambiguous. CDR1 and CDR2 from the germline V gene are KGHSH and LQKENI. The CDR3 runs 14 residues.

V and J are TRBV5-1 and TRBJ2-1; the match to TRBD2 covers 8 bases. V shed 0 bases, J shed 7 bases, and the junction held 12 bases outside the gene matches. From germline, CDR1 is SGHRS and CDR2 YFSETQ. This CDR3 is 17 amino acids long. The CDR3 protein is CASSLAPAGDAGNEQFF. The CDR3 DNA follows: TGCGCCAGCAGCTTGGCCCCAGCGGGAGATGCGGGTAATGAGCAGTTCTTC.

This clone was counted only a few times. The rearrangement joins TRBV6-2 or TRBV6-3 to TRBJ2-1; tentative D call: TRBD1 (6 bases). Trimming removed 0 bases from V and 3 bases from J, with 9 bases in between. Germline CDR1 MNHEY, CDR2 SVGEGT. This CDR3 is built from 15 residues. CDR3 nucleotides: TGTGCCAGCAGTTACTCCGGGACATTCTACAATGAGCAGTTCTTC. Its protein is CASSYSGTFYNEQFF.

V gene TRBV7-6 combines with J gene TRBJ2-7; the match to TRBD2 covers 7 bases. Germline-derived CDR1 and CDR2 are SGHVS and FNYEAQ. This CDR3 contains 16 residues. J gave up 0 bases and V 1 base, and 6 bases lay outside the gene matches. DNA of the CDR3: TGTGCCAGCAGCTTAGAAAGCGGGGTTCTCTCCTACGAGCAGTACTTC. Its translation is CASSLESGVLSYEQYF.

The J gene is TRBJ1-5, the V gene TRBV21-1. TRBV21-1 is a pseudogene. This CDR3 has 16 residues. CDR3 nucleotides: TGTGCCAGCAGCAAAGAGGATAGGTTTAGCAATCAGCCCCAGCATTTT. This encodes CASSKEDRFSNQPQHF.

This rearrangement joins TRBV27 to TRBJ1-2; TRBD1 is a possible D gene (5 bases). The CDR3 contains 16 residues. CDR1 and CDR2 from the germline V gene are MNHEY and SMNVEV (reference sequence). V lost 5 bases and J 2 bases, leaving 18 bases between the germline ends. In DNA, the CDR3 is TGTGCCAGCAGTCCTCTGGGGCAGCCTCAGAACTATGGCTACACCTTC. It specifies CASSPLGQPQNYGYTF.

The chain employs TRBV3-1 (or the pseudogene TRBV3-2) and TRBJ2-2; no firm D call. The CDR3 consists of 14 residues. V was cut by 2 bases and J by 1 base, with 5 bases left in between. The germline CDR1 and CDR2 sequences are LGHDT and YNNKEL (reference sequence). This chain's CDR3 is CASSQRVNTGELFF. The CDR3 bases are TGTGCCAGCAGCCAAAGGGTGAACACCGGGGAGCTGTTTTTT.

The chain combines TRBV28 with TRBJ1-2; D is undetermined. CDR3 length: 13 residues. The germline V gene encodes CDR1 MDHEN and CDR2 SYDVKM. Deletions cut 7 bases from V and 4 bases from J, with 13 bases between. The CDR3 DNA reads TGTGCCAGCACAGTCTCAGTCGGCTATGGCTACACCTTC. It yields the protein CASTVSVGYGYTF.

The chain is built from TRBV5-1 and TRBJ2-7; D not certain. The CDR3 length is 16 residues. V was clipped by 1 base and J by 5 bases, with 19 bases between them. Germline lookup yields CDR1 SGHRS and CDR2 YFSETQ. The CDR3, as DNA: TGCGCCAGCAGCTTGTCTCCCTCTTCGGTCAAACACGAGCAGTACTTC. Translated, it gives CASSLSPSSVKHEQYF.

This sequence joins TRBV29-1 and TRBJ1-3; 10 nucleotides match TRBD1. Germline V gene lookup returns CDR1 SQVTM and CDR2 ANQGSEA. The J segment lost 4 bases and the V segment lost 1 base, leaving 4 bases of the junction unmatched. The CDR3 runs to 15 residues. The DNA for the CDR3 is TGCAGCGTTGAAGTGGGACAGGGGCCAGGAAACACCATATATTTT. Its protein is CSVEVGQGPGNTIYF.

The chain combines TRBV29-1 with TRBJ2-3; 7 nucleotides align to TRBD1. Germline V gene lookup returns CDR1 SQVTM and CDR2 ANQGSEA. V lost 4 bases, J lost 2 bases, and 9 bases stayed unmatched. The CDR3 has 15 amino acids. The CDR3 DNA is TGCAGCGTTGCCCCGACAGGGAGTCTCACAGATACGCAGTATTTT. It is translated as CSVAPTGSLTDTQYF.

J is TRBJ1-4 and V is TRBV11-2; D not certain. In germline, CDR1 is SGHAT, CDR2 FQNNGV. The CDR3 is 15 residues long. Trimming removed 1 base from V and 8 bases from J, with 14 bases in between. The CDR3 loop is CASSLGPHSREKLFF. Here the CDR3 DNA reads TGTGCCAGCAGCTTAGGGCCCCACAGTCGGGAAAAACTGTTTTTT.

The chain links TRBV19 to TRBJ1-6; a weak D match, TRBD1 (5 bases). CDR1 LNHDA and CDR2 SQIVND come from the germline V gene (reference sequence). With 5 bases removed from V and 4 bases from J, the gap between germline ends came to 12 bases. This CDR3 comprises 15 residues. For the CDR3, the DNA is TGTGCCAGTAGTGAGGGGTGGGGATATAATTCACCCCTCCACTTT. This codes for CASSEGWGYNSPLHF.

The chain uses TRBV5-1 and TRBJ2-1; D might be TRBD1 or TRBD2, each matching 5 bases. The CDR3 has 15 amino acids. Germline-derived CDR1 and CDR2 are SGHRS and YFSETQ. The V gene lost 0 bases and the J gene lost 0 bases, with 7 bases spanning the gap. CDR3 DNA: TGCGCCAGCAGCTTGGGGGGGAGCTCCTACAATGAGCAGTTCTTC. Residues: CASSLGGSSYNEQFF.

This clone was detected only once. This sequence joins TRBV5-5 and TRBJ2-7, with 8 bases aligning to TRBD2. V lost 2 bases and J lost 2; bases outside the gene matches: 6. Germline values: CDR1 SGHKS, CDR2 YYEKEE (reference sequence). The CDR3 extends over 15 amino acids. CDR3 loop: CASSFAAGETYEQYF. CDR3 sequence (DNA): TGTGCCAGCAGCTTTGCAGCGGGAGAAACCTACGAGCAGTACTTC.

The chain combines TRBV9 with TRBJ1-6; TRBD1 aligns across 9 bases. After removal of 4 bases from V and 9 bases from J, the junction contained 11 bases not matched to a gene. This CDR3 has 16 amino acids. Germline-derived CDR1 and CDR2 are SGDLS and YYNGEE. In DNA form, the CDR3 reads TGTGCCAGCAGCCCCAGGACAGGGGAATTTCGTTCACCCCTCCACTTT. As protein: CASSPRTGEFRSPLHF.

The chain combines TRBV4-2 with TRBJ2-1, with 14 nucleotides matching TRBD2. The CDR3 runs to 16 residues. Per the germline V gene, CDR1 is LGHNA and CDR2 is YNFKEQ. J gave up 5 bases and V 6 bases, and 6 bases lay outside the gene matches. As DNA, the CDR3 is TGTGCCAGCAGGAGACTGACTAGCGGGAGGGACAATGAGCAGTTCTTC. Translation gives CASRRLTSGRDNEQFF.

This chain links TRBV11-2 with TRBJ2-1; D may be TRBD2 (6 bases). V lost 4 bases to trimming and J lost 9 bases, with 13 bases between them. The CDR3 totals 13 residues. Per germline, CDR1 SGHAT and CDR2 FQNNGV. CDR3 amino acids: CASSSTSFGEQFF. The CDR3 bases are TGTGCCAGCAGCTCGACTAGTTTCGGTGAGCAGTTCTTC.

This sequence joins TRBV3-1 (or the pseudogene TRBV3-2) and TRBJ1-4; D remains unclear. The V gene's germline CDR1 is LGHDT and CDR2 YNNKEL (reference sequence). The CDR3 runs 15 residues. Trimming removed 1 base at V and 7 bases at J, with 13 bases between. This CDR3 is CASSQGRLNGEKLFF. The CDR3 coding sequence is TGTGCCAGCAGCCAAGGGAGGCTCAACGGTGAAAAACTGTTTTTT.

This chain joins TRBV19 and TRBJ1-5, with 8 bases that match TRBD1. Germline loops: CDR1 LNHDA, CDR2 SQIVND (reference sequence). J was trimmed by 4 bases and V by 6 bases; bases with no gene match: 5. This CDR3 comprises 14 residues. In DNA form, the CDR3 reads TGTGCCAGTAGCGAAACAGGGGGGAATCAGCCCCAGCATTTT. Translating gives CASSETGGNQPQHF.

The CDR3 bases are TGTGCCAGCAGCGGGACAGGGGGAATGCCAACAGAATACAATGAGCAGTTCTTC. Amino acids: CASSGTGGMPTEYNEQFF. The chain carries TRBV7-9 and TRBJ2-1; 11 bases are shared with TRBD1. The CDR3 length is 18 residues. V lost 5 bases to trimming and J lost 4 bases; unmatched junction nucleotides: 13. Per the germline V gene, CDR1 is SEHNR and CDR2 is FQNEAQ (reference sequence).

The chain has TRBV11-2 and TRBJ1-2; no definite D call. V dropped 0 bases and J dropped 3 bases, with 8 bases sitting between them. This CDR3 spans 14 amino acids. CDR1 and CDR2 from the germline V gene are SGHAT and FQNNGV. The CDR3 bases are TGTGCCAGCAGCTTAGATCTTAGGGACTATGGCTACACCTTC. This gives the protein CASSLDLRDYGYTF.

The chain carries TRBV21-1 and TRBJ1-4. TRBV21-1 is annotated as a pseudogene. The CDR3 sequence is 14 residues long. CDR3 DNA: TGTGCCAGCAGCAAAGGACCCCCACGCGAAAAACTGTTTTTT. Translated, it gives CASSKGPPREKLFF.

This chain links TRBV24-1 with TRBJ2-3, with D perhaps matching TRBD2 (5 bases). V dropped 7 bases and J dropped 8 bases, with 9 bases sitting between them. CDR1 is KGHDR, CDR2 SFDVKD, per germline. The CDR3 has 11 amino acids. As DNA, the CDR3 is TGTGCCACCAGCCGCGGAGGTACGCAGTATTTT. This sequence encodes CATSRGGTQYF.

The genes are TRBV6-5 and TRBJ2-5; 11 bases fit TRBD1. CDR1 and CDR2 from the germline V gene are MNHEY and SVGAGI. J lost 4 bases, V lost 6 bases, and 4 bases had no gene match. CDR3 length: 14 residues. The DNA for the CDR3 is TGTGCCAGCAGCGTGGACAGGGGGCGAGAGACCCAGTACTTC. Translated: CASSVDRGRETQYF.

This sequence joins TRBV30 and TRBJ2-1; TRBD2 matches at 8 bases. Germline V gives CDR1 GTSNPN, CDR2 SVGIG (reference sequence). J was trimmed by 9 bases and V by 3 bases; bases with no gene match: 7. The CDR3 extends over 13 amino acids. CDR3 region: CAWRQRESSEQFF. In DNA, the CDR3 is TGTGCCTGGAGACAGCGGGAGTCGAGTGAGCAGTTCTTC.

The CDR3 DNA follows: TGTGCCAGCAGCTCATTCCGGAACACCGGGGAGCTGTTTTTT. Amino acid sequence: CASSSFRNTGELFF. V usage is TRBV11-2 and J usage is TRBJ2-2, with D uncertain. Between the trimmed V and J ends, which lost 4 bases and 1 base, there was a span of 7 bases. The CDR3 sequence is 14 residues long. Germline CDR1 reads SGHAT; CDR2 reads FQNNGV.

The chain couples TRBV19 to TRBJ2-7; the D is unclear. Germline V gene sequence: CDR1 LNHDA, CDR2 SQIVND (reference sequence). CDR3 length equals 14 residues. The germline V and J ends were trimmed by 5 bases and 3 bases, with 14 bases remaining between them. This CDR3 reads CASSVSSGYYEQYF. The CDR3 nucleotides are TGTGCCAGTAGTGTCTCAAGTGGCTACTACGAGCAGTACTTC.

The gene calls are TRBV30 and TRBJ2-1; no clear D gene. Trimming stripped 2 bases from V and 0 bases from J, with 17 bases between. CDR3 length: 17 amino acids. The germline V gene encodes CDR1 GTSNPN and CDR2 SVGIG (reference sequence). The CDR3 sequence is CAWSSYGSLSSYNEQFF. CDR3 DNA sequence: TGTGCCTGGAGTAGCTACGGCAGTCTTAGCTCCTACAATGAGCAGTTCTTC.